This T cell receptor (beta chain) was sequenced for a study of blood T cell repertoires in COVID-19. J gave up 8 bases and V 8 bases, and 8 bases lay outside the gene matches. Germline V lookup: CDR1 SGHTA, CDR2 FQGNSA. The CDR3 is made up of 15 amino acids. In the original analysis: The assay estimated nucleated cells by amplifying reference gene primers. The assay was immunoSEQ multiplex PCR, and TCRdb's table has in-frame clones only and misses some. V and J calls plus clone size are reproduced from that table; the DNA served to infer D and trimming. The sample holds fewer than 45,000 clones; roughly 87% are singletons and the top ten take around 15%.

Sequencing was done on a sample of peripheral blood. The V call is TRBV7-2, the J call TRBJ2-2; 13 positions match TRBD2. The clonotype comes from a human donor in a cohort sampled during active COVID-19. The CDR3 sequence is CASRIKLAGGGELFF. CDR3 nucleotide sequence: TGTGCCAGCCGGATAAAACTAGCGGGAGGGGGGGAGCTGTTTTTT.